These T cell receptor beta chains were read from a single sample in a study of T cell responses to AZD1222 COVID-19 vaccine. TCRdb's table, derived via immunoSEQ multiplex PCR, lists solely in-frame clones and lacks some. Among some 120,000 clones listed, 89% were seen once. Sequencing used peripheral blood, obtained on day 0 of AZD1222 vaccination. The receptors derive from an adult in good health. Each CDR3 is given with its conserved first and last residue. The D gene is left open where the match is weak. Some rows mark clone size as missing; the rest say once, few, many or name a class of expanded clone.

d_call	clone_size	v_call	j_call	cdr3_nt	cdr3_aa
NA	NA	TRBV19	TRBJ2-5	TGTGCCAGTAGTATGCGAGCTGGGATGGAGACCCAGTACTTC	CASSMRAGMETQYF
TRBD1	NA	TRBV6-4	TRBJ1-5	TGTGCCAGCAGTGATACACTGGACAGGGAGGATTTGGTGAGCAATCAGCCCCAGCATTTT	CASSDTLDREDLVSNQPQHF
NA	few	TRBV7-9	TRBJ1-2	TGTGCCAGCAGCTGTAGGGTCGCCCCCCGAGGAGGCTACACCTTC	CASSCRVAPRGGYTF
NA	NA	TRBV6-5	TRBJ1-6	TGTGCCAGCGGTCAGGACAGCAATTCACCCCTCCACTTT	CASGQDSNSPLHF
NA	NA	TRBV7-9	TRBJ1-2	TGTGCCCCCGTGGGGCCGGGGCAGTTCTATGGCTACACCTTC	CAPVGPGQFYGYTF
TRBD1	NA	TRBV27	TRBJ1-6	TGTGCCAGCACCCAAGGACAGGGTTATAATTCACCCCTCCACTTT	CASTQGQGYNSPLHF
NA	NA	TRBV11-2	TRBJ2-5	TGTGCCAGCAGCTTAGGAGAAAAGGAGACCCAGTACTTC	CASSLGEKETQYF
NA	NA	TRBV9	TRBJ2-3	TGTGCCAGCAGCGTCTCCTCACACACAGATACGCAGTATTTT	CASSVSSHTDTQYF
NA	NA	TRBV7-8	TRBJ1-5	TGTGCCAGCAGCCTCCTGGAAGCCAATCAGCCCCAGCATTTT	CASSLLEANQPQHF
NA	NA	TRBV19	TRBJ1-2	TGTGCCAGTAGTATTGGAGGTTGGAGGGACTACACCTTC	CASSIGGWRDYTF
TRBD1	once	TRBV5-5	TRBJ1-4	TGTGCCAGCAGCCGACAGGGATCTAATGAAAAACTGTTTTTT	CASSRQGSNEKLFF
TRBD1	NA	TRBV7-9	TRBJ1-6	TGTGCCAGCAGCCCAGGAGGGACAGATAATTCACCCCTCCACTTT	CASSPGGTDNSPLHF
NA	once	TRBV6-2/TRBV6-3	TRBJ1-5	TGTGCCAGCAGTTACTCCCCGTTCCCCCAGCATTTT	CASSYSPFPQHF
NA	NA	TRBV7-8	TRBJ1-2	TGTGCCAGCAGCCCCCTGCCAGAGTATGGCTACACCTTC	CASSPLPEYGYTF
NA	NA	TRBV7-9	TRBJ1-1	TGTGCCAGCAGCCCGACTGCCGGACCGTCGGCTGAAGCTTTCTTT	CASSPTAGPSAEAFF
NA	once	TRBV28	TRBJ1-5	TGTGCCACCGGGGTCCTCAACCAGCCCCAGCATTTT	CATGVLNQPQHF
NA	NA	TRBV9	TRBJ2-5	TGTGCCAGCAGTCATACGGGGGATCAAGAGACCCAGTACTTC	CASSHTGDQETQYF
NA	NA	TRBV18	TRBJ2-7	TGTGCCAGCTCATCGGGGGACGAGCAGTACTTC	CASSSGDEQYF
NA	NA	TRBV10-3	TRBJ1-3	TGTGCCATGGTGGGGGATATTCGCTCTGGAAACACCATATATTTT	CAMVGDIRSGNTIYF
NA	NA	TRBV4-1	TRBJ2-2	TGCGCCTCAGCCGTCAGGGGCGGAGACACCGGGGAGCTGTTTTTT	CASAVRGGDTGELFF
TRBD1	NA	TRBV3-1/TRBV3-2	TRBJ1-1	TGTGCCAGCAGCCAAGAACCACAGGGGTTGGGCACTGAAGCTTTCTTT	CASSQEPQGLGTEAFF
NA	NA	TRBV7-6	TRBJ1-3	TGTGCCAGCAGCTCGAGCCGGGGAAACACCATATATTTT	CASSSSRGNTIYF